The clone carrying this TCR beta chain was counted ten times or more. Libraries of TCR beta came from quantitative 5'-RACE with molecular barcodes. TCRdb reanalysed the 5' RACE reads using MiXCR and keeps one entry per CDR3 protein. This table holds about 240,000 distinct CDR3 sequences, about 10% found once. This sample is part of a study of CD8 T cells in ankylosing spondylitis. CDR3 length equals 15 residues. V was clipped by 6 bases and J by 1 base, with 18 bases between them. Per germline, CDR1 DFQATT and CDR2 SNEGSKA (reference sequence). Sequences were obtained from blood, either unsorted or a sorted T cell fraction (not recorded which). This receptor was identified in a male donor with ankylosing spondylitis or in good health (not recorded which). The genes are TRBV20-1 and TRBJ2-5; D might be TRBD1 or TRBD2, each matching 5 bases. The CDR3 region has the DNA TGCAGTGCCAATGGGGGTTTTACGGGCCAAGAGACCCAGTACTTC. This sequence encodes CSANGGFTGQETQYF.